Here is one T cell receptor (beta chain) with its context. The source of the sample is a study of shared T cell receptors in the human thymus. Sequenced by immunoSEQ multiplex PCR; TCRdb stores in-frame clones only, minus some. The sample holds hundreds of thousands of clones, approximately 95% seen once. The TCR was taken from a human donor. Sequencing used thymocytes.

The CDR3 loop is CASSYPGTDYEQYF. DNA of the CDR3: TGTGCCAGCAGCTACCCCGGGACAGACTACGAGCAGTACTTC. This sequence joins TRBV6-6 and TRBJ2-7; 7 positions agree with TRBD1. The CDR3 sequence is 14 residues long. With V trimmed by 6 bases and J by 3 bases, 8 bases remained unmatched. Per germline, CDR1 MNHNY and CDR2 SVGAGI (reference sequence).